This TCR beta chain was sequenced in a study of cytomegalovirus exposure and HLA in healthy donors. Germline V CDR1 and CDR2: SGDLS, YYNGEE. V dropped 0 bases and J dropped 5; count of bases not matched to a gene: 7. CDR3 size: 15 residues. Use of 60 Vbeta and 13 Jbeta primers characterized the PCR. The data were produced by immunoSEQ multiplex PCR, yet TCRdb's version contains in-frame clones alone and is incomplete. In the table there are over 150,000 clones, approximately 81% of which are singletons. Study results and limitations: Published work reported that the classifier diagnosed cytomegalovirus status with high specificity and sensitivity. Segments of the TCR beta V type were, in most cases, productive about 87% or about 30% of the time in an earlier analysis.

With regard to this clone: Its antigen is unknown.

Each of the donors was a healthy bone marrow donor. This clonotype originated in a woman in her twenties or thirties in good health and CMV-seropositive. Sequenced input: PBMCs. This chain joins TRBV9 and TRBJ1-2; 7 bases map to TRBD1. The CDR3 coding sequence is TGTGCCAGCAGCGTAGTGTCGGCAGGGGGATATGGCTACACCTTC. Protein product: CASSVVSAGGYGYTF.